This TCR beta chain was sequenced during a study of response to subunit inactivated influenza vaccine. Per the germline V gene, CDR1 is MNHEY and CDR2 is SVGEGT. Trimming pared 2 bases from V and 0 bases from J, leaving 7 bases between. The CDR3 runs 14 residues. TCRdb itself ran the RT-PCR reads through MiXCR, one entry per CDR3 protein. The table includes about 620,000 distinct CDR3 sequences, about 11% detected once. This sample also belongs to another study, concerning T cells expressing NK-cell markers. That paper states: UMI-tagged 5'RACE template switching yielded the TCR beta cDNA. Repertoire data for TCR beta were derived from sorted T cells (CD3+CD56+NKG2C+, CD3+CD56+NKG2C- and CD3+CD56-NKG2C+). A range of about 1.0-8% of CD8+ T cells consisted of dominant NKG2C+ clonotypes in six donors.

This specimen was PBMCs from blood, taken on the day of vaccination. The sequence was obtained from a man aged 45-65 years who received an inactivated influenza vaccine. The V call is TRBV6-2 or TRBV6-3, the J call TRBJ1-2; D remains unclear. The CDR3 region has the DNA TGTGCCAGCAGTTACCTGCTTCCTAACTATGGCTACACCTTC. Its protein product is CASSYLLPNYGYTF.